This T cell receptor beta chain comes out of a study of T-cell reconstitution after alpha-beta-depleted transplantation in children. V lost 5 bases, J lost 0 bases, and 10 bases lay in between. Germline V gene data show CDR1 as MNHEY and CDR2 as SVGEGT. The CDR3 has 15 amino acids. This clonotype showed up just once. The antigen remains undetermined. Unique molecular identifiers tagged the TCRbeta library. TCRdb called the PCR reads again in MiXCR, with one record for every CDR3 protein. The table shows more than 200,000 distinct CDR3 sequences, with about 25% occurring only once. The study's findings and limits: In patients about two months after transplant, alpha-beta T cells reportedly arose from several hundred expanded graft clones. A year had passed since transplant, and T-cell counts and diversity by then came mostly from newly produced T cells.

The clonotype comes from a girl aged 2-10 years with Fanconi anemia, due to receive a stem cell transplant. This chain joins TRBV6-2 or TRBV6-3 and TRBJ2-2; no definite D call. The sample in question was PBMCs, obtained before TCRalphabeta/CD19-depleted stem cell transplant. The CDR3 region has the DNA TGTGCCAGCAGTGTGTTGACGTCGAACACCGGGGAGCTGTTTTTT. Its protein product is CASSVLTSNTGELFF.